Listed here is a single T cell receptor (beta chain). Its antigen is not identified. This sample was taken from a study of T cells expressing NK-cell markers. CDR3 length: 15 amino acids. Germline CDR1 and CDR2: DFQATT and SNEGSKA (reference sequence). Study results and caveats: The CD3+CD56-NKG2C+ fraction was also led by these clonotypes in a few donors.

TCRdb derives one entry per CDR3 protein from the 5' RACE reads, leaving out DNA. Recorded for this sample: 200,000 to 300,000 distinct CDR3 sequences. This chain joins TRBV20-1 and TRBJ1-4; TCRdb calls TRBD1, which cannot be checked without DNA. This clonotype was obtained from a man in his late teens or twenties in good health. The sequencing sample was made of blood T cells: a sorted CD56 or NKG2C T cell subset, CD4+ or CD8+ T cells, or bulk PBMC T cells (not recorded which). CDR3 sequence: CSAGGTARLNSGLFF.